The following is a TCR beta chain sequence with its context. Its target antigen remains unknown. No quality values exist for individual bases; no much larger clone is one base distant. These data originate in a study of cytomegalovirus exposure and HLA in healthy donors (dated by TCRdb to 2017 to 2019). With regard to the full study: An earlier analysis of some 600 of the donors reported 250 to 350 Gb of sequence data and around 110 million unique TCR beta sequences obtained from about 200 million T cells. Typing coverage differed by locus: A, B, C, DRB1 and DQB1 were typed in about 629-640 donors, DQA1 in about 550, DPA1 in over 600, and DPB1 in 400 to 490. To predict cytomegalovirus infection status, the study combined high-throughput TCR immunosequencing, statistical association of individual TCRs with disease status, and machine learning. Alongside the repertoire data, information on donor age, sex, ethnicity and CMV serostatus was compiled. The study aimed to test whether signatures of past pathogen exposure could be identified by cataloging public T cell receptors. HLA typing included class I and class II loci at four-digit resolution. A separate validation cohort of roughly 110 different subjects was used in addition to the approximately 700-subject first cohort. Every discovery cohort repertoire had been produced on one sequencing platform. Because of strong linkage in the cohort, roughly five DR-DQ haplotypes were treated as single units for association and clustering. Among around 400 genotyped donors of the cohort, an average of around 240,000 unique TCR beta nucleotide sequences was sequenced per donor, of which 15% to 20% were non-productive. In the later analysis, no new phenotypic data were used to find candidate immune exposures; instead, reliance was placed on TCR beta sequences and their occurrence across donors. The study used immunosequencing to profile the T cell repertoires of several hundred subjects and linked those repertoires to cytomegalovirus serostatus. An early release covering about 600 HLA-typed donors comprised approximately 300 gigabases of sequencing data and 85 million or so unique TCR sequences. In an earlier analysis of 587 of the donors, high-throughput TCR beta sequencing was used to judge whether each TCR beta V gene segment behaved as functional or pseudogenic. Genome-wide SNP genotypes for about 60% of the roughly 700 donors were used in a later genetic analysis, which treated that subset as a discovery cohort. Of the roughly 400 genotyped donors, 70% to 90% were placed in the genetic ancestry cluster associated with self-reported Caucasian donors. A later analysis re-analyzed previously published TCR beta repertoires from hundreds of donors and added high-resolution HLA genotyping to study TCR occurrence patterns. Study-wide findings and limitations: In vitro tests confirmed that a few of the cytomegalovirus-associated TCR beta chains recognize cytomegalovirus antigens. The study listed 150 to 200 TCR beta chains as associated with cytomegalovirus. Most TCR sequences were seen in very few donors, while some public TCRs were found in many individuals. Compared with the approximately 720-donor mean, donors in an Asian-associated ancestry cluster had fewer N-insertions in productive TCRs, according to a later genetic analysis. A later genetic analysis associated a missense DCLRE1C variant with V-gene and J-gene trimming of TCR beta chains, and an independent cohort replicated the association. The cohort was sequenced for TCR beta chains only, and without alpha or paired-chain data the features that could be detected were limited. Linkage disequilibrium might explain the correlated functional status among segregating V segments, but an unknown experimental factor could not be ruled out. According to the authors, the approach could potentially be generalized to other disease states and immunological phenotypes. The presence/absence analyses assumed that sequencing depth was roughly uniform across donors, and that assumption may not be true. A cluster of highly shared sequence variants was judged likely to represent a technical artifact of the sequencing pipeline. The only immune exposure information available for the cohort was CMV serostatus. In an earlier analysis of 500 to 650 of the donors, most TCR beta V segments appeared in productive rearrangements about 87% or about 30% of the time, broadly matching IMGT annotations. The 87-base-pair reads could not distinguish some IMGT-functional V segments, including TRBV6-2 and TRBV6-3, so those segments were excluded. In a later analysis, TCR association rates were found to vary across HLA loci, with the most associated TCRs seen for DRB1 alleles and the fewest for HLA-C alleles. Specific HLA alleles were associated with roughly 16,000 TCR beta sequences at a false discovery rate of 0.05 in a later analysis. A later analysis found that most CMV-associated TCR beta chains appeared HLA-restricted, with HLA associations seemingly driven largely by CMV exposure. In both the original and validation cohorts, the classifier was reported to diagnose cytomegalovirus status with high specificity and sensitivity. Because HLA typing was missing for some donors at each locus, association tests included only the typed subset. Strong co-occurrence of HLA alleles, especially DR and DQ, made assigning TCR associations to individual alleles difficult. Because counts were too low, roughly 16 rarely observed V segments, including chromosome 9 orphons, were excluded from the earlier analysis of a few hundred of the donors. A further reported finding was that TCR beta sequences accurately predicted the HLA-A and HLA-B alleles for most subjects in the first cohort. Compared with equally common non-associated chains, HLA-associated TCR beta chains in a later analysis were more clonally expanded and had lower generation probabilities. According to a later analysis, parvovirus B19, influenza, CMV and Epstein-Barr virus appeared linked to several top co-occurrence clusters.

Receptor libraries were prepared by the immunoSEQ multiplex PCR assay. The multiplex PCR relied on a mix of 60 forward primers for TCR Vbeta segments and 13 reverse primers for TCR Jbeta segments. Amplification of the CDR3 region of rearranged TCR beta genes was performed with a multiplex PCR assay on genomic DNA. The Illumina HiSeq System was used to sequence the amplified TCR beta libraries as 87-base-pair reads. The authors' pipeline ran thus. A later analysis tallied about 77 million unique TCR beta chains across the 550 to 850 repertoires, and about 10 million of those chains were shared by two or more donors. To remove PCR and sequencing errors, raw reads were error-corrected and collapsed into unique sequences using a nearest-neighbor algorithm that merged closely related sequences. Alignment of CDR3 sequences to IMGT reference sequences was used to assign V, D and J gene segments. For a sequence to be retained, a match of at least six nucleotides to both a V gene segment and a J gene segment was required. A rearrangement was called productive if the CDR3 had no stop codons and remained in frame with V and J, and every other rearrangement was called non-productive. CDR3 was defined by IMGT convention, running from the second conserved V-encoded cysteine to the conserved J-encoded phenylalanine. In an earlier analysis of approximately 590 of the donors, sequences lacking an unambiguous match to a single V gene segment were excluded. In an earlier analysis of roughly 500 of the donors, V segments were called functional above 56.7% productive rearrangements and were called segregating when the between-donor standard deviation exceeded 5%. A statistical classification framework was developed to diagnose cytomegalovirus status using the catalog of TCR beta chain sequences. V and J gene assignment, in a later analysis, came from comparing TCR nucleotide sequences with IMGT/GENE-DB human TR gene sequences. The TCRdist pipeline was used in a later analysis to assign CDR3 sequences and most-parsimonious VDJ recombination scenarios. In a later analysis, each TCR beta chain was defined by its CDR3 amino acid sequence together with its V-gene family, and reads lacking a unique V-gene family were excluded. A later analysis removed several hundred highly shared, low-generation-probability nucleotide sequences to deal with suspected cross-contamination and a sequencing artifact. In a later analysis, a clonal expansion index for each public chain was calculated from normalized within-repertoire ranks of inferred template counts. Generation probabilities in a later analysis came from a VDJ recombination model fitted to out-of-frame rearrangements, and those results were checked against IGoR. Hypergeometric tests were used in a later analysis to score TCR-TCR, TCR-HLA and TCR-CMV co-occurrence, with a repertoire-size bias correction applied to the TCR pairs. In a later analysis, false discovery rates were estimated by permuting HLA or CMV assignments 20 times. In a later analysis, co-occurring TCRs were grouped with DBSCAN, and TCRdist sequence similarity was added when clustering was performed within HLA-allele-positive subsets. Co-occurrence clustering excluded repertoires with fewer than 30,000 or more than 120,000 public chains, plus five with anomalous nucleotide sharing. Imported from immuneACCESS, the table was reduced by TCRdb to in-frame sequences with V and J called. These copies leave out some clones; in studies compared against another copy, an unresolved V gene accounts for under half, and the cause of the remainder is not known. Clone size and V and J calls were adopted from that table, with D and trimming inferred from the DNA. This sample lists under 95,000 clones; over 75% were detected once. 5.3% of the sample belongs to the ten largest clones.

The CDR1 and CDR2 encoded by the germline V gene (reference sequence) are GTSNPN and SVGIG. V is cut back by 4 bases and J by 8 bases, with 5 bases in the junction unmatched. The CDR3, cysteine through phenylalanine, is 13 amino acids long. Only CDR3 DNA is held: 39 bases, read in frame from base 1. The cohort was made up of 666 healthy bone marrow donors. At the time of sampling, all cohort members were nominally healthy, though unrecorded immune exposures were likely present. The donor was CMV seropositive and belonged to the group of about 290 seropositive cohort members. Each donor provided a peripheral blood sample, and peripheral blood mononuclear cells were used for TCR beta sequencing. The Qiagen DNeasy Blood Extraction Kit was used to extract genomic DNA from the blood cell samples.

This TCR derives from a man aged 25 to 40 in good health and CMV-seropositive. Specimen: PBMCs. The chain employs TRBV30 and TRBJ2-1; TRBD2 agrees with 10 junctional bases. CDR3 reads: CAWTSGRLDEQFF. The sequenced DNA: TGTGCCTGGACTAGCGGGAGATTAGATGAGCAGTTCTTC.